This TCR beta chain was identified in a study of regulatory T cells in long-lasting Graves disease. Arm-PCR with iRepertoire HTBI primers amplified the CDR3 regions for these TCR beta libraries. TCRdb redid the calling of the multiplex PCR reads with MiXCR, one entry per CDR3 protein. Of hundreds of thousands of distinct CDR3 sequences listed, about 13% were seen once; the top ten hold about 10%. Time point meaning: newly diagnosed GD, antithyroid drugs for less than 3 months. There was RNA extracted from PBMCs, and the TCR library was made from it. The sample holds many counts of this clonotype. The trim removed 6 bases at V and 3 bases at J, leaving 10 bases unmatched. The CDR3 has 14 amino acids. Looked up from germline, CDR1 is SQVTM and CDR2 is ANQGSEA. A further study also used this sample, focusing on T cells in Graves' hyperthyroidism and ophthalmopathy. In that study: The study used the HTBI primer set for a first-round RT-PCR of the TCR CDR3.

This material consisted of peripheral blood mononuclear cells (PBMCs), taken at new diagnosis, from a patient treated with antithyroid drugs. The TCR sequence derives from a man aged 25 to 40 with Graves disease. The V call is TRBV29-1, the J call TRBJ2-7; 8 nucleotides align to TRBD2. Here the CDR3 reads CSVTGGGIGYEQYF. The CDR3 region has the DNA TGCAGCGTCACCGGGGGGGGGATCGGCTACGAGCAGTACTTC.